The source of this T cell receptor (beta chain) is a study of breast tumors, draining lymph nodes, adjacent tissues listed by TCRdb under 2016. Concerning the study at large: In breast cancer patients, the study compared the TCR beta repertoires of tumor, adjacent nontumor tissue and axillary lymph nodes. In human breast cancer, the study set out to evaluate how tumor, surrounding tissue and draining lymph node repertoires relate to one another and whether T cells may move between these sites.

The V and J ends are trimmed by 6 bases and 4 bases, leaving 10 bases between them. Reading from cysteine to phenylalanine, the CDR3 counts 13 amino acids. This entry keeps only the CDR3 DNA: 39 bases, framed from base 1. The germline V gene yields MNHEY for CDR1 and SVGEGT for CDR2. The reads were generated on an Illumina HiSeq 2000. TCR beta chain libraries were generated by multiplex PCR amplification. The amplified TCR beta chain products were analyzed by high-throughput sequencing. TCRdb reran the public reads through fastp at Q25 and MiXCR, keeping productive beta chains. Identical CDR3 protein sequences are pooled into one entry, listed with their most common genes and DNA. For this sample the table gives 70,000 to 85,000 distinct CDR3 sequences, of which 15% to 20% were detected only once. Roughly 2.4% of the sample lies in the top ten. Beyond this particular receptor, the publication reports: Rather than being directly demonstrated, the conclusion that tumor T cells originate in lymph nodes was presented as consistent with a hypothesis. The data were considered consistent with the idea that most tumor T cells come from the lymph node and then expand in tumor tissue. Tumor and nontumor tissue repertoires were significantly more similar in luminal-like than in basal-like breast cancer. Tumor T-cell repertoires showed less diversity than lymph node repertoires and more diversity than nontumor tissue repertoires, and tumor T-cell repertoires showed preferential V and J gene usage.

Lymph node samples were obtained from the axillary draining lymph nodes of breast cancer patients. This clonotype has at least ten counts. The antigen it binds to is not known. Within one base of it there is no much larger clone, and no base qualities were kept. The sequenced material came from axillary lymph node tissue. The V and J segments used are TRBV6-2 or TRBV6-3 and TRBJ2-1; the D region possibly corresponds to TRBD2 (5 bases align). The source is a female donor with breast cancer. Some clones in this sample may be carry-over from other donors' samples. For the CDR3, the sequence is CASSQREYNEQFF. The nucleotides are TGTGCCAGCAGCCAAAGGGAGTACAATGAGCAGTTCTTC.